Listed here are 9 T cell receptor beta chains from one sample, sequenced in a study of T cell therapy after organ transplantation. Clones were read by immunoSEQ multiplex PCR, and TCRdb kept only the in-frame ones, dropping some. This table has roughly 48,000 clones, about 94% appearing once. Their specific antigens are unknown. The material sequenced was CD8+ T cells from blood, taken before autologous CMV-specific T cell therapy. The receptors originated from a human patient who had received a solid organ transplant and had CMV disease.

The chain carries TRBV6-5 and TRBJ2-7; possibly TRBD1 for D (6 bases). Germline V CDR1 and CDR2: MNHEY, SVGAGI. CDR3 length: 16 amino acids. V dropped 0 bases and J dropped 2 bases, with 14 bases sitting between them. CDR3 in amino acids: CASSYSTSGAAYEQYF. In DNA form, the CDR3 reads TGTGCCAGCAGTTACTCAACGTCAGGGGCGGCCTACGAGCAGTACTTC.

The genes are TRBV4-3 and TRBJ1-1; D is unclear. The CDR3 length is 14 residues. V lost 0 bases and J 1 base, leaving 6 bases between the germline ends. The germline gives CDR1 LGHNA, CDR2 YSLEER. CDR3 protein: CASSQEWGNTEAFF. The CDR3 DNA follows: TGCGCCAGCAGCCAAGAGTGGGGGAACACTGAAGCTTTCTTT.

The V and J genes are TRBV11-3 and TRBJ2-1; D may be TRBD1 or TRBD2 (5 bases each). CDR1 is SGHNT, CDR2 YENEEA, per germline. Trimming left V 5 bases short and J 5 bases short, with 7 bases between. The CDR3 extends over 12 amino acids. In DNA form, the CDR3 reads TGTGCCAGCAGCCTGGGGGACAATGAGCAGTTCTTC. This codes for CASSLGDNEQFF.

The gene calls are TRBV5-1 and TRBJ2-7, with 10 nucleotides matching TRBD1. Germline V CDR1 and CDR2: SGHRS, YFSETQ. J gave up 4 bases and V 0 bases, and 4 bases lay outside the gene matches. The CDR3 loop spans 15 amino acids. DNA for the CDR3: TGCGCCAGCAGCTTGGTCTGGGACAGGGGATACGAGCAGTACTTC. Its protein is CASSLVWDRGYEQYF. The whole variable domain, remainder taken from reference TRBV5-1 and TRBJ2-7, is KAGVTQTPRYLIKTRGQQVTLSCSPISGHRSVSWYQQTPGQGLQFLFEYFSETQRNKGNFPGRFSGRQFSNSRSEMNVSTLELGDSALYLCASSLVWDRGYEQYFGPGTRLTVT.

J is TRBJ1-2 and V is TRBV5-1, with D possibly matching TRBD1 (6 bases). CDR3 length: 12 amino acids. V lost 4 bases and J 6 bases, leaving 10 bases between the germline ends. Germline CDR1 reads SGHRS; CDR2 reads YFSETQ. Here the CDR3 reads CASSGQGNGYTF. CDR3 bases: TGCGCCAGCAGCGGGCAGGGGAATGGCTACACCTTC.

The chain joins TRBV9 to TRBJ1-1; D uncertain. The CDR3 sequence is 15 residues long. V lost 0 bases and J lost 3, with 12 bases in between. Germline V gene sequence: CDR1 SGDLS, CDR2 YYNGEE. CDR3 in DNA: TGTGCCAGCAGCGTAGACGGGCTTGAATACACTGAAGCTTTCTTT. Amino acid sequence: CASSVDGLEYTEAFF. Supplemented by reference TRBV9 and TRBJ1-1, the full variable domain reads DSGVTQTPKHLITATGQRVTLRCSPRSGDLSVYWYQQSLDQGLQFLIQYYNGEERAKGNILERFSAQQFPDLHSELNLSSLELGDSALYFCASSVDGLEYTEAFFGQGTRLTVV.

In this sample, this clone turned up once. The chain joins TRBV14 to TRBJ2-7, with 11 bases aligning to TRBD2. The V and J ends lost 4 bases and 5 bases, in that order; junction bases with no gene match: 4. Germline values: CDR1 SGHDN, CDR2 FVKESK. The CDR3 covers 14 residues. CDR3 loop: CASSLLAGGNEQYF. CDR3 sequence (DNA): TGTGCCAGCAGCCTGCTAGCGGGGGGTAACGAGCAGTACTTC.

CDR3 in amino acids: CASSSIHRRSPQETQYF. The DNA of the CDR3 is TGTGCCAGCAGCTCAATCCACAGGCGTAGCCCCCAAGAGACCCAGTACTTC. The chain joins TRBV7-6 to TRBJ2-5, with a tentative D call TRBD1 (5 bases). This CDR3 contains 17 residues. V lost 4 bases and J lost 1, with 19 bases in between. Germline CDR1 reads SGHVS; CDR2 reads FNYEAQ.

The chain couples TRBV19 to TRBJ2-5, with 10 nucleotides matching TRBD1. CDR3 size: 17 residues. CDR1 LNHDA and CDR2 SQIVND come from the germline V gene (reference sequence). V lost 3 bases and J lost 3; bases outside the gene matches: 10. The CDR3 nucleotides are TGTGCCAGTAGTATTCTGGCCTGGGGGACAGGGGAAGAGACCCAGTACTTC. It is translated as CASSILAWGTGEETQYF.